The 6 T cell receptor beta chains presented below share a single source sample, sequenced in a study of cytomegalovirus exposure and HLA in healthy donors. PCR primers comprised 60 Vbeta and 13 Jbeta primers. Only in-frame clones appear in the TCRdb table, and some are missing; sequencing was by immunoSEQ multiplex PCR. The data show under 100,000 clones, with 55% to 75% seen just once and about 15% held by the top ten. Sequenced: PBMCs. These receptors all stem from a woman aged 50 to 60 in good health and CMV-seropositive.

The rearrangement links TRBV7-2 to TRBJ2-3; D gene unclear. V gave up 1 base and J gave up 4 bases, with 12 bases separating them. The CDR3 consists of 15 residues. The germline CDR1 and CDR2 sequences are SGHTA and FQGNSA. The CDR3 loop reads CASSLVRSGADTQYF. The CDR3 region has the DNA TGTGCCAGCAGCTTAGTTCGGAGTGGCGCAGATACGCAGTATTTT.

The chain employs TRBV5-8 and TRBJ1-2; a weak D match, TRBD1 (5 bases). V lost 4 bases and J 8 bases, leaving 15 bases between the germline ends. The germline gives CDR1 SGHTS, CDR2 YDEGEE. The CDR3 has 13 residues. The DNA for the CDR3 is TGTGCCAGCAGCCAGGGAGGACCGTGGGGCTACACCTTC. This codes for CASSQGGPWGYTF.

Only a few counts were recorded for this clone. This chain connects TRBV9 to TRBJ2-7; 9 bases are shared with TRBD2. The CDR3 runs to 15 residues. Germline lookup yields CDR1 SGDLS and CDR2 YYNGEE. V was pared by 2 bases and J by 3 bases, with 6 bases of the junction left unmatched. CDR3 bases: TGTGCCAGCAGCGTGGCGGCGGGGGGGAGCTACGAGCAGTACTTC. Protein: CASSVAAGGSYEQYF. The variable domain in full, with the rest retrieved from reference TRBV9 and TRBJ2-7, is DSGVTQTPKHLITATGQRVTLRCSPRSGDLSVYWYQQSLDQGLQFLIQYYNGEERAKGNILERFSAQQFPDLHSELNLSSLELGDSALYFCASSVAAGGSYEQYFGPGTRLTVT.

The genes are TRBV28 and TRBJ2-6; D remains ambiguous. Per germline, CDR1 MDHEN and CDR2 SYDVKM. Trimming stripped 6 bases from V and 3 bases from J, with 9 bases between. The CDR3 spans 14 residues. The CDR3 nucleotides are TGTGCCAGCAGCCCATCGAGTGGGGCCAACGTCCTGACTTTC. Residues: CASSPSSGANVLTF.

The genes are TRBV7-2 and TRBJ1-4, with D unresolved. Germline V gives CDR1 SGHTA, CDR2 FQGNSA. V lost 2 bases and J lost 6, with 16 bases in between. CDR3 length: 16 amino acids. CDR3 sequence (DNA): TGTGCCAGCAGCTTATCGAATCTCCTTTCGGATGAAAAACTGTTTTTT. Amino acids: CASSLSNLLSDEKLFF.

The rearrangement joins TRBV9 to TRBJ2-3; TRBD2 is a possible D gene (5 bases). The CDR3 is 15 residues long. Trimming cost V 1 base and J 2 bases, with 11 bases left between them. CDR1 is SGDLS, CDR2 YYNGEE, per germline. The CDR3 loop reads CASSVTSGYTDTQYF. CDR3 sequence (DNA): TGTGCCAGCAGCGTAACCAGCGGATACACAGATACGCAGTATTTT.